The clone carrying this TCR beta chain was recorded only once. Its cognate antigen is unknown. The V end lost 1 base, the J end lost 3 bases, and 13 bases lay between the germline ends. The CDR3 totals 15 residues. CDR1 is GTSNPN, CDR2 SVGIG, per germline (reference sequence). Frozen-stored PBMCs produced 1.5 to 2.5 micrograms of genomic DNA for TCR beta libraries. The assay was immunoSEQ multiplex PCR, and TCRdb's table has in-frame clones only and misses some. In the table there are some 81,000 clones, 70% to 80% of which are singletons. The sample belongs to a study of cytotoxic CD8 clonotypes in ibrutinib-treated CLL. Study background: Response was recorded as partial in approximately 24 patients and complete in 2; at median roughly 73 months, approximately 14 remained remitted and around twelve had progressed.

Study-level findings and limits: Collection times varied between progressing and sustained-remission patients.

This TCR was sampled from a human donor with chronic lymphocytic leukemia. The sequencing used PBMCs, collected after 12 months of ibrutinib treatment. This chain connects TRBV30 to TRBJ2-1, with D uncertain. CDR3 amino acids: CAWSEWPGGYNEQFF. Here the CDR3 DNA reads TGTGCCTGGAGTGAGTGGCCGGGCGGCTACAATGAGCAGTTCTTC. Supplemented by reference TRBV30 and TRBJ2-1, the full variable domain reads SQTIHQWPATLVQPVGSPLSLECTVEGTSNPNLYWYRQAAGRGLQLLFYSVGIGQISSEVPQNLSASRPQDRQFILSSKKLLLSDSGFYLCAWSEWPGGYNEQFFGPGTRLTVL.